This T cell receptor beta chain was recorded in a study of identical twins. Unique molecular identifiers were present on cDNA, and template switching added a universal primer site. MiXCR was run by TCRdb on the 5' RACE reads, yielding one entry per CDR3 protein. The table lists 400,000 to 500,000 distinct CDR3 sequences, approximately 15% of them singletons, with more than 0.8% in the top ten. Germline CDR1 SGHTA, CDR2 FQGTGA. The trim removed 3 bases at V and 7 bases at J, leaving 5 bases unmatched. CDR3 size: 13 residues. Study outcomes and limitations: In cord blood, abundant beta clonotypes had fewer insertions; memory showed no trend. Less excess twin sharing appeared in beta out-of-frame sequences.

This clonotype was recorded many times. The antigen is not known. The same data also contributed to another study, on yellow fever vaccine responses in identical twins. From that second work: As reported, the vaccine T cell response of twins seemed partly convergent and partly personalized.

V and J are TRBV7-3 and TRBJ2-7, with TRBD1 identical over 8 bases. The sequence came from a woman aged 18-35 years in good health. Sequenced: CD4+ T cells sorted from blood. In nucleotides, the CDR3 is TGTGCCAGCAGCTTTCAGGGGGCAGGAGAGCAGTACTTC. Translating it yields CASSFQGAGEQYF.